Shown below are 30 T cell receptor beta chains from a single sample sequenced in a study of spatial heterogeneity in lung cancer. Time point here: blood at routine non-recurrence follow-up after resection. TCRdb reprocessed the 5' RACE reads with MiXCR, giving one entry per CDR3 protein. The repertoire holds about 36,000 distinct CDR3 sequences, approximately 8% seen once, with 8.5% to 10% in the top ten. Sequences were derived from PBMCs, sampled at follow-up. The receptor set was obtained from a male donor with early-stage non-small cell lung cancer.

This clonotype was recorded at least ten times. This chain uses TRBV27 with TRBJ2-7; 7 nucleotides agree with TRBD1. The CDR3 contains 13 residues. The V gene's germline CDR1 is MNHEY and CDR2 SMNVEV (reference sequence). V gave up 8 bases and J gave up 3 bases; unmatched junction bases: 7. This CDR3 is CASRWTGSYEQYF. DNA for the CDR3: TGTGCCAGCCGGTGGACAGGAAGCTACGAGCAGTACTTC.

This clonotype appeared many times. The genes are TRBV6-2 or TRBV6-3 and TRBJ2-1; 9 nucleotides match TRBD2. The V segment lost 7 bases and the J segment 3 bases; nucleotides outside the gene matches: 10. This CDR3 spans 16 amino acids. Germline V gene sequence: CDR1 MNHEY, CDR2 SVGEGT. The CDR3, as DNA: TGTGCCAGCACGGGCTTCTCTAGCGGGGACTACAATGAGCAGTTCTTC. It encodes CASTGFSSGDYNEQFF.

This clonotype was observed at least ten times. The chain couples TRBV20-1 to TRBJ1-5, with 11 positions matching TRBD1. The CDR3 consists of 19 residues. Germline assignment: CDR1 DFQATT and CDR2 SNEGSKA (reference sequence). The V and J ends lost 0 bases and 9 bases, in that order; junction bases with no gene match: 19. CDR3: CSARDPGVRTGGAEGPQHF. For the CDR3, the DNA is TGCAGTGCTAGAGATCCTGGGGTTAGGACAGGGGGCGCGGAGGGGCCCCAGCATTTT.

This clonotype was recorded many times. V gene TRBV7-9 combines with J gene TRBJ2-7; no reliable D call. This CDR3 contains 16 residues. In germline, CDR1 is SEHNR, CDR2 FQNEAQ (reference sequence). The V and J ends lost 5 bases and 4 bases respectively, with 21 bases between them. This chain's CDR3 is CASSPQGPDGIYEQYF. The CDR3, as DNA: TGTGCCAGCAGCCCCCAAGGCCCGGATGGGATATACGAGCAGTACTTC.

This clonotype was recorded many times. The chain is built from TRBV4-2 and TRBJ1-4; D might be TRBD1 (6 bases). Germline CDR1 and CDR2: LGHNA and YNFKEQ. The CDR3 has 16 amino acids. Trimming shortened V by 0 bases and J by 5 bases, and 13 bases separated the two germline ends. Here the CDR3 reads CASSQEGGGKNEKLFF. The CDR3 DNA reads TGTGCCAGCAGCCAAGAAGGGGGGGGCAAAAATGAAAAACTGTTTTTT.

This clonotype was seen ten or more times. The genes are TRBV19 and TRBJ1-6; D remains ambiguous. CDR3 length: 14 amino acids. Trimming removed 3 bases at V and 4 bases at J, with 7 bases between. In germline, CDR1 is LNHDA, CDR2 SQIVND (reference sequence). The CDR3 DNA reads TGTGCCAGTAGTATTGAGTATTATAATTCACCCCTCCACTTT. Translating gives CASSIEYYNSPLHF.

The table lists this clonotype with many counts. J is TRBJ2-2 and V is TRBV5-4, with D possibly matching TRBD1 (5 bases). Germline CDR1 is SGHNT and CDR2 is YYREEE (reference sequence). V shed 2 bases and J shed 4 bases, with 9 bases lying between them. The CDR3 runs 14 residues. Here the CDR3 reads CASSLQEFTGELFF. The DNA of the CDR3 is TGTGCCAGCAGCTTACAGGAGTTCACCGGGGAGCTGTTTTTT. Using reference TRBV5-4 and TRBJ2-2 for the parts outside the CDR3, the full variable domain is ETGVTQSPTHLIKTRGQQVTLRCSSQSGHNTVSWYQQALGQGPQFIFQYYREEENGRGNFPPRFSGLQFPNYSSELNVNALELDDSALYLCASSLQEFTGELFFGEGSRLTVL.

This clonotype was detected ten times or more. The CDR3 coding sequence is TGTGCCAGTAGTAAGGGGGGGCCATACAATGAGCAGTTCTTC. Translated: CASSKGGPYNEQFF. This sequence joins TRBV19 and TRBJ2-1; TRBD2 might be the D (7 bases). CDR1 LNHDA and CDR2 SQIVND come from the germline V gene (reference sequence). There are 14 residues in the CDR3. With 4 bases removed from V and 4 bases from J, the gap between germline ends came to 11 bases.

For this clonotype: A much larger clone differs by one base, so this may be a read error. This rearrangement joins TRBV12-3 or TRBV12-4 to TRBJ2-1, with D perhaps TRBD2 (6 bases). The CDR3 is 12 residues long. The germline V and J ends were trimmed by 5 bases and 14 bases, with 16 bases remaining between them. CDR3 protein: CASSIGPRGEFF. The CDR3 nucleotides read TGTGCCAGCAGTATAGGTCCCCGCGGGGAGTTCTTC.

This clonotype occurred many times. This chain links TRBV5-1 with TRBJ1-1; TRBD1 is a possible D gene (6 bases). Trimming took off 3 bases at V and 0 bases at J, with 9 bases between the two ends. Germline V lookup: CDR1 SGHRS, CDR2 YFSETQ. This CDR3 is built from 14 residues. The CDR3 DNA reads TGCGCCAGCAGCTCAGGGACACTGAACACTGAAGCTTTCTTT. It specifies CASSSGTLNTEAFF.

This clonotype came up many times. The chain has TRBV5-1 and TRBJ2-1; 8 bases are a match to TRBD2. Trimming took 0 bases from V and 3 from J; bases not matched to a gene: 2. Germline CDR1 reads SGHRS; CDR2 reads YFSETQ. The CDR3 consists of 15 residues. The CDR3 reads CASSLVAGNYNEQFF. Here the CDR3 DNA reads TGCGCCAGCAGCTTGGTAGCGGGGAACTACAATGAGCAGTTCTTC.

This clonotype was recorded at least ten times. This chain connects TRBV10-3 to TRBJ2-3; a possible D gene is TRBD2 (6 bases). Germline-derived CDR1 and CDR2 are ENHRY and SYGVKD. V lost 6 bases and J lost 0, with 13 bases in between. This CDR3 has 15 amino acids. For the CDR3, the DNA is TGTGCCATCAGACGGACTATCTCTAGCACAGATACGCAGTATTTT. Its protein is CAIRRTISSTDTQYF.

This clonotype was picked up many times. This chain links TRBV6-5 with TRBJ2-7; 11 nucleotides align to TRBD2. CDR1 is MNHEY and CDR2 is SVGAGI in the germline V gene. The CDR3 contains 15 residues. J gave up 2 bases and V 6 bases, and 6 bases lay outside the gene matches. The CDR3 is CASSLTSGVTYEQYF. The CDR3 DNA sequence: TGTGCCAGCAGCCTGACTAGCGGGGTCACCTACGAGCAGTACTTC.

In its sample, this clonotype was seen a few times. The V gene is TRBV10-3, the J gene TRBJ2-2, with a weak D call TRBD2 (5 bases). This CDR3 region has 15 residues. V lost 2 bases and J lost 4, with 11 bases in between. Germline loops: CDR1 ENHRY, CDR2 SYGVKD. The CDR3 coding sequence is TGTGCCATCAGTGAGCCCAGTCGGGGCACCGGGGAGCTGTTTTTT. Protein: CAISEPSRGTGELFF.

This clonotype has more than one count but fewer than ten. The chain recombines TRBV29-1 with TRBJ2-7; TRBD1 might be the D (6 bases). CDR1 and CDR2 (germline): SQVTM, ANQGSEA. This CDR3 comprises 15 residues. V lost 2 bases and J 0 bases, leaving 14 bases between the germline ends. The CDR3 is CSVELQGRSSYEQYF. The CDR3 DNA reads as TGCAGCGTTGAACTACAGGGTAGGAGCTCCTACGAGCAGTACTTC.

With regard to this clonotype: A much larger clone is a single base away; this may be a read error. V and J are TRBV5-1 and TRBJ2-3, with 8 positions matching TRBD2. V was pared by 9 bases and J by 1 base, with 10 bases of the junction left unmatched. Germline V gene sequence: CDR1 SGHRS, CDR2 YFSETQ. There are 15 residues in the CDR3. The CDR3 here is CATSGGGQGTDTQYF. The CDR3 bases are TGCGCCACCTCTGGCGGGGGGCAAGGCACAGATACGCAGTATTTT.

This clonotype showed up many times. The CDR3 DNA reads TGTGCCATCAGTGGGGCCCGACGGACAGGCGCGAACACCGGGGAGCTGTTTTTT. It yields the protein CAISGARRTGANTGELFF. The chain has TRBV10-3 and TRBJ2-2; 7 bases align to TRBD1. This CDR3 is built from 18 residues. Germline V gene lookup returns CDR1 ENHRY and CDR2 SYGVKD. V shed 4 bases and J 0 bases; nucleotides not matched to a gene: 11.

This clonotype was seen at least ten times. The CDR3 sequence is CASKNVNNEQFF. In DNA form, the CDR3 reads TGTGCCAGCAAGAATGTGAACAATGAGCAGTTCTTC. The V call is TRBV2, the J call TRBJ2-1; D gene ambiguous. Germline assignment: CDR1 SNHLY and CDR2 FYNNEI. This CDR3 comprises 12 residues. V lost 7 bases to trimming and J lost 5 bases, with 9 bases between them.

By share of the sample, this clonotype is medium-sized. This chain links TRBV7-9 with TRBJ1-4; D is uncertain. The CDR3 consists of 16 residues. Per germline, CDR1 SEHNR and CDR2 FQNEAQ (reference sequence). Trimming removed 5 bases at V and 5 bases at J, with 18 bases between. The CDR3 DNA follows: TGTGCCAGCAGCCTCGATGGCGACATAGAAAATGAAAAACTGTTTTTT. This sequence encodes CASSLDGDIENEKLFF.

V gene TRBV5-1 combines with J gene TRBJ2-1, with 8 bases matching TRBD1. Losses at the gene ends were 4 bases for V and 7 bases for J; bases not matched to a gene: 10. Germline V lookup: CDR1 SGHRS, CDR2 YFSETQ. This CDR3 is built from 15 residues. CDR3 in amino acids: CASSPQLGQDNEQFF. The CDR3 region has the DNA TGCGCCAGCAGCCCCCAGCTGGGACAGGATAATGAGCAGTTCTTC.

This clonotype was seen many times. This chain uses TRBV20-1 with TRBJ1-2; 8 nucleotides line up with TRBD1. This CDR3 comprises 16 residues. Germline V lookup: CDR1 DFQATT, CDR2 SNEGSKA (reference sequence). Trimming took 6 bases from V and 0 from J; bases not matched to a gene: 12. CDR3 DNA: TGCAGTGCCCCAACAACGACAGGGGAGGCTAACTATGGCTACACCTTC. Protein product: CSAPTTTGEANYGYTF.

The table lists this clonotype with many counts. V and J are TRBV12-3 or TRBV12-4 and TRBJ2-3; 9 nucleotides align to TRBD2. This CDR3 has 16 residues. V lost 5 bases to trimming and J lost 5 bases; unmatched junction nucleotides: 11. The CDR3, as DNA: TGTGCCAGCAGTCCTTGGGGCGGGGGGGCGGAAGATACGCAGTATTTT. Protein: CASSPWGGGAEDTQYF.

This chain connects TRBV11-2 to TRBJ2-7; 9 bases fit TRBD1. The CDR3 runs to 16 residues. The junction had 5 bases not matched to a gene; V was cut back by 1 base and J by 1 base. The germline gives CDR1 SGHAT, CDR2 FQNNGV. CDR3 amino acids: CASSLGTGGRSYEQYF. CDR3 nucleotide sequence: TGTGCCAGCAGCTTAGGTACAGGGGGCAGGTCCTACGAGCAGTACTTC.

This clonotype was picked up many times. The rearrangement uses TRBV7-9 and TRBJ2-1; D uncertain. Germline V gives CDR1 SEHNR, CDR2 FQNEAQ (reference sequence). Trimming shortened V by 1 base and J by 4 bases, and 5 bases separated the two germline ends. This CDR3 comprises 13 residues. The CDR3 coding sequence is TGTGCCAGCAGCTTAGTCCTATACAATGAGCAGTTCTTC. Translating gives CASSLVLYNEQFF.

On this clonotype: This sequence may be a read error, since a much larger clone differs from it by one base. This chain joins TRBV30 and TRBJ2-5; possibly TRBD2 for D (7 bases). The CDR3 is 14 residues long. Germline loops: CDR1 GTSNPN, CDR2 SVGIG (reference sequence). The CDR3 spells CDWSGGGGQETQYF. The CDR3 DNA follows: TGTGACTGGAGTGGAGGGGGGGGCCAAGAGACCCAGTACTTC.

In this sample, this clonotype turned up many times. The V and J genes are TRBV11-3 and TRBJ2-2; D not resolved. Germline CDR1 and CDR2: SGHNT and YENEEA. The CDR3 is 14 amino acids. Deletions cut 5 bases from V and 4 bases from J, with 11 bases between. CDR3 amino acids: CASSPSRGTGELFF. DNA of the CDR3: TGTGCCAGCAGCCCCAGTCGAGGCACCGGGGAGCTGTTTTTT.

This clonotype has at least ten counts. The rearrangement links TRBV10-3 to TRBJ1-1; perhaps TRBD1 as D (5 bases). Germline lookup yields CDR1 ENHRY and CDR2 SYGVKD. This CDR3 has 15 residues. The ends were cut back, 11 bases at V and 6 bases at J, with 25 bases in the middle. Here the CDR3 reads CASGALRESWAEAFF. For the CDR3, the DNA is TGTGCCTCAGGAGCTCTCAGGGAAAGTTGGGCTGAAGCTTTCTTT.

The V call is TRBV7-2, the J call TRBJ2-5; 9 positions agree with TRBD2. CDR1 is SGHTA and CDR2 is FQGNSA in the germline V gene. The CDR3 totals 17 residues. V trimming: 3 bases; J trimming: 1 base; junction bases outside the gene matches: 9. CDR3 region: CASSFQGGGDFQETQYF. The CDR3 DNA follows: TGTGCCAGCAGCTTCCAGGGCGGGGGGGATTTCCAAGAGACCCAGTACTTC. The variable domain in full, with the rest retrieved from reference TRBV7-2 and TRBJ2-5, is GAGVSQSPSNKVTEKGKDVELRCDPISGHTALYWYRQSLGQGLEFLIYFQGNSAPDKSGLPSDRFSAERTGGSVSTLTIQRTQQEDSAVYLCASSFQGGGDFQETQYFGPGTRLLVL.

In this sample, this clonotype turned up many times. The CDR3 nucleotides are TGTGCCAGCAGTGAAGAAGGGGACAACTATGGCTACACCTTC. It codes for CASSEEGDNYGYTF. The chain joins TRBV2 to TRBJ1-2; possibly TRBD1 for D (5 bases). Trimming took off 1 base at V and 2 bases at J, with 8 bases between the two ends. Germline CDR1 and CDR2: SNHLY and FYNNEI. The CDR3 is made up of 14 amino acids.

To note about this clonotype: A read error is possible here, since a much larger clone lies one base away. This sequence joins TRBV20-1 and TRBJ2-1, with D possibly matching TRBD1 (5 bases). CDR1 is DFQATT and CDR2 is SNEGSKA in the germline V gene (reference sequence). This CDR3 contains 15 residues. This chain's CDR3 is CSAPMGQWNYDEQFF. The CDR3 region has the DNA TGCAGTGCTCCGATGGGGCAGTGGAACTACGATGAGCAGTTCTTC.